The TCR beta chain described here comes from a study of T cells in Graves' hyperthyroidism and ophthalmopathy. Study information: Specimen type is peripheral blood, collected at initial diagnosis prior to any treatment.

This clonotype occurred once. Its antigen is unidentified. After removal of 2 bases from V and 8 bases from J, the junction contained 4 bases not matched to a gene. CDR3 size: 14 residues. Per the germline V gene, CDR1 is SGDLS and CDR2 is YYNGEE. Amplification of TCR beta CDR3 regions used RNA as the template. The HTBI primer set drove a first-round RT-PCR of the TCR CDR3. One entry per CDR3 protein, called by TCRdb with MiXCR from the multiplex PCR reads. In the table there are roughly 380,000 distinct CDR3 sequences, about an eighth of which are singletons. Study-wide results and limits: In the analysis, a 13 V-J model separated ophthalmopathy from stable hyperthyroidism.

Researchers defined stable Graves' hyperthyroidism as no ophthalmopathy progression within 18 months. This receptor was obtained from a woman aged 18-29 years with Graves' hyperthyroidism. The sample consisted of blood. The chain links TRBV9 to TRBJ1-4, with 9 positions matching TRBD1. CDR3 sequence: CASSVGQGGEKLFF. The CDR3 coding sequence is TGTGCCAGCAGCGTGGGACAGGGAGGCGAAAAACTGTTTTTT.